This TCR beta chain was recorded in a study of cytomegalovirus exposure and HLA in healthy donors. The study, taken as a whole, reports: Analysis performed later found over 15,000 TCR beta sequences associated with HLA alleles at 0.05 false discovery rate. Analyzed later, most CMV-associated TCR beta chains appeared HLA-restricted.

The CDR3 totals 13 residues. The V gene's germline CDR1 is SEHNR and CDR2 FQNEAQ (reference sequence). This clone was counted a few times. Its matching antigen is unknown. The junction does not match germline at one end; this may be a read error. These donors, healthy bone marrow donors, were studied. PCR used 60 Vbeta primers and 13 Jbeta primers. Assay used: immunoSEQ multiplex PCR; TCRdb lists only in-frame clones, some missing. The sample consists of under 200,000 clones, around 77% of them appearing once. The receptor comes from a woman between 45 and 60 years old in good health and CMV-seropositive. The material sequenced was PBMCs. The chain is built from TRBV7-9 and TRBJ2-7, with TRBD1 as a possible D gene (7 bases). CDR3 sequence: CSSSRGTADEQYF. The CDR3 DNA reads as TGTTCCAGCAGCCGCGGGACAGCCGACGAGCAGTACTTC.